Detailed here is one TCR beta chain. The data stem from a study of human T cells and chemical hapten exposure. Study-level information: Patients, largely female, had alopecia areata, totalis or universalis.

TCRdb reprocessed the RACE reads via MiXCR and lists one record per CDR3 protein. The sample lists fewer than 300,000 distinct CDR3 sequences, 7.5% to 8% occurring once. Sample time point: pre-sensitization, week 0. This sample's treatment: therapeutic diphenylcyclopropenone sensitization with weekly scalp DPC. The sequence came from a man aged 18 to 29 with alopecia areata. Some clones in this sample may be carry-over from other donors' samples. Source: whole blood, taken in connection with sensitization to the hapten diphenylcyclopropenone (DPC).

The CDR3 spells CASSPNNRGLGNQPQHF. Here the CDR3 DNA reads TGTGCCAGCTCACCTAATAACAGGGGGCTTGGCAATCAGCCCCAGCATTTT. This sequence joins TRBV18 and TRBJ1-5; the match to TRBD1 covers 9 bases. The J segment lost 2 bases and the V segment lost 3 bases, leaving 8 bases of the junction unmatched. The CDR3 is made up of 17 amino acids. Germline lookup yields CDR1 KGHSH and CDR2 LQKENI.